This TCR beta chain was sequenced for a study of T cell responses to AZD1222 COVID-19 vaccine (dated by TCRdb to 2020 to 2022). Regarding the research as a whole: AZD1222 recipients whose second dose came at about 4 weeks and those whose second dose came at about 12 weeks were combined into one group, since spike-specific TCR depth and breadth did not differ between the two schedules. A total of 233 trial participants underwent TCR sequencing, of whom around 210 had received two doses of AZD1222 and about 25 had received two doses of the MenACWY control vaccine. Enrollment into the trials was organized by age into subgroups of 18-55, 56-69 and 70-plus years, and those subgroups contained roughly 140, 27 and 60 TCR-sequenced participants, respectively.

Per the publication, the time point label means: baseline before first vaccination. Vaccinee samples were obtained from the UK trials COV001 and COV002, which included a single-blind randomized controlled phase 2/3 trial of AZD1222 (ChAdOx1 nCoV-19) in healthy adults. For TCRbeta chain sequencing, PBMC samples were collected from trial participants at day 0 and at day 28 after the second dose. Comments on this clone: It has no known antigen specificity. Qualities for individual bases were not recorded, and no much larger clone is one base off.

The CDR3 regions of human TCRbeta chains were subjected to immunosequencing. In the original analysis: Repertoire TCRs were checked for matches against a reference library of SARS-CoV-2-specific TCRs that had been generated using the MIRA antigen-specificity platform. Breadth meant the fraction of unique TCRs that were SARS-CoV-2-associated, whereas depth meant the fraction of total T cells that were SARS-CoV-2-associated. Using the MIRA data, each spike-specific TCR was mapped to the spike region that the TCR reacts to and placed in a CD4 or CD8 class. Log10-transformed breadth and depth values were compared by one-way ANOVA with Sidak's multiple comparisons tests. In TCRdb, the immuneACCESS table is reduced to in-frame sequences with V and J assigned. These tables do not hold every clone; where another copy was compared, an unresolved V gene accounts for under half, and the others remain unexplained. The V and J calls and clone size are taken from that table; D and trimming were inferred from the DNA. Recorded for this sample are around 120,000 clones; 90% of them occurred a single time. Clones ranked in the top ten supply approximately 7.5% of the sample.

Findings and caveats that apply to the study as a whole: The whole spike protein was spanned by vaccine-associated CD4 TCRs, and dominant responses were seen in regions 160-218 and 743-854. After two AZD1222 doses, both the breadth and the depth of spike-specific TCRs were significantly higher than at day 0 and than in MenACWY recipients. Conclusions about previously exposed vaccinees are limited, since just 6 or 7 AZD1222 recipients were seropositive for SARS-CoV-2 at baseline. Participants were mostly white British and included more females than males, and it was suggested by the authors that clonal diversity may have been underestimated. In the small 56-69-year group, the increase in depth fell short of significance, most likely because of low power. Reportedly, almost half of the unique spike-specific TCRs recognized epitopes lying outside the regions that are mutated in the B.1.351 and B.1.1.7 variants. Because no day 14 peak-response samples were available, repertoires were characterized only after the peak T cell response.

This clonotype originated in an adult in good health. This specimen consisted of peripheral blood, obtained on day 0 of AZD1222 vaccination.

The nucleotides read TGTGCCAGCGGCGGGATGGTGGAGACCCAGTACTTC. Translated, it gives CASGGMVETQYF. The rearrangement combines TRBV3-1 (or the pseudogene TRBV3-2) with TRBJ2-5; TRBD2 is possibly the D segment (6 matching bases). The CDR3 measures 12 amino acids from cysteine to phenylalanine. Here the CDR3 DNA is all that survives: 36 bases in frame from base 1. The trim is 8 bases for V and 5 bases for J, with a gap of 12 bases between the germline ends. Based on the germline V gene (reference sequence), the CDR1 and CDR2 sequences are LGHDT and YNNKEL.